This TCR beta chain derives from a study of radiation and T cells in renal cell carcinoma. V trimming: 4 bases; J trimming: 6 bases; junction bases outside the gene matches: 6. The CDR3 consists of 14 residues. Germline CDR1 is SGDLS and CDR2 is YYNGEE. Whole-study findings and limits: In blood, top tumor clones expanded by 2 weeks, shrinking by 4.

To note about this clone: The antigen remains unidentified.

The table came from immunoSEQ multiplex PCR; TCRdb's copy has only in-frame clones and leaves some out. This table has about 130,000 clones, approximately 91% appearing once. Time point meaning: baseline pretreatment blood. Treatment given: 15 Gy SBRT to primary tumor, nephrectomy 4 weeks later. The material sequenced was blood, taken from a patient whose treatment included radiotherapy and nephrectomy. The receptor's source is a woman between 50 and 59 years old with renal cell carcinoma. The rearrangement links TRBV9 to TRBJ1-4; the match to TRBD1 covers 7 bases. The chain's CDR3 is CASSPTGNHEKLFF. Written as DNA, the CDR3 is TGTGCCAGCAGCCCGACAGGGAATCATGAAAAACTGTTTTTT.